This T cell receptor beta chain was identified in a study of blood T cells in healthy people across ages. Broader study findings: Aged donors had fewer naive CD4+ cells and lower diversity than long-lived donors. CMV status of donors was unknown, possibly confounding expanded clonotype changes.

The CDR3 is made up of 12 amino acids. V was shortened by 5 bases and J by 8 bases, with 12 bases between the two germline ends. The second PCR ran roughly 6 to 11 cycles with a sample-barcoded 5' primer and J-beta primers. Using its own MiXCR run on the 5' RACE reads, TCRdb lists one record per CDR3 protein. The data show under 800,000 distinct CDR3 sequences, 20% to 25% seen once. On this clonotype: Its specificity is not known.

Sequenced: blood. The origin of this receptor is a man between 65 and 85 years old in good health. This rearrangement joins TRBV12-3 or TRBV12-4 to TRBJ1-2, with D perhaps matching TRBD1 (5 bases). CDR3 residues: CASSAAGLGYTF. DNA for the CDR3: TGTGCCAGCAGTGCCGCAGGGTTGGGCTACACCTTC.